A single TCR beta chain is shown here with its context. As yet, its antigen is unknown. Preparation of the TCRbeta library was carried out with unique molecular identifiers. TCRdb itself ran the PCR reads through MiXCR, one entry per CDR3 protein. The sample has a few hundred thousand distinct CDR3 sequences; more than 20% are singletons. This entry belongs to a study of T-cell reconstitution after alpha-beta-depleted transplantation in children. After removal of 0 bases from V and 4 bases from J, the junction contained 6 bases not matched to a gene. The CDR3 spans 17 residues. Germline V lookup: CDR1 SGDLS, CDR2 YYNGEE. Overall study results and limits: T-cell counts and diversity at one year following transplant were attributed mainly to newly produced T cells. About two months after transplant, alpha-beta T cells reportedly came from several hundred expanded graft clones. Surviving thymic progenitors and recipient T cells were the source of high TCRbeta diversity at day 60 in some patients.

Sample: PBMCs, taken before TCRalphabeta/CD19-depleted stem cell transplant. This chain uses TRBV9 with TRBJ2-1; TRBD2 aligns across 11 bases. This TCR derives from a boy in the first two years of life with Wiskott-Aldrich syndrome, due to receive a stem cell transplant. Here the CDR3 reads CASSVGVSGRGYNEQFF. CDR3 in DNA: TGTGCCAGCAGCGTAGGGGTTAGCGGGAGGGGGTACAATGAGCAGTTCTTC.